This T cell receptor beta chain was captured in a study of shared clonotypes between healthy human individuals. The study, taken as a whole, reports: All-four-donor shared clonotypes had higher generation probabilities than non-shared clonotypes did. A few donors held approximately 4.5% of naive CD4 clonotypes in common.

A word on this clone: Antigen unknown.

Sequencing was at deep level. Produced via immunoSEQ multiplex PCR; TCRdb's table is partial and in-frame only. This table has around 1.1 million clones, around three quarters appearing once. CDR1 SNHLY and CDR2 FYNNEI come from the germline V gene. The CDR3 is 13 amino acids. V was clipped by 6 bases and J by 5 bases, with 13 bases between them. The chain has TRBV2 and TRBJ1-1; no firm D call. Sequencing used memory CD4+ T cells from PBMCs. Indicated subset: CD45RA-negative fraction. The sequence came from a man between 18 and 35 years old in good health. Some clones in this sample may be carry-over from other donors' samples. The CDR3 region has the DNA TGTGCCAGCAGCGCCAGCGGCAGAACTGAAGCTTTCTTT. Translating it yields CASSASGRTEAFF.